The 4 T cell receptor beta chains below were found in one sample sequenced in a study of human T cells and chemical hapten exposure. TCRdb reprocessed the RACE reads with MiXCR, giving one entry per CDR3 protein. The table has about 340,000 distinct CDR3 sequences, approximately 6.9% seen once. Time point defined: patch test 1, 2 weeks after DPC sensitization. Treatment here: therapeutic diphenylcyclopropenone sensitization with weekly scalp DPC. The material sequenced was whole blood, taken in connection with sensitization to the hapten diphenylcyclopropenone (DPC). Every receptor here comes from a woman aged 18-29 years with alopecia areata. Some clones in this sample may be carry-over from other donors' samples.

This clonotype was recorded at least ten times. This chain links TRBV5-1 with TRBJ2-3, with TRBD2 matching 8 bases. CDR1 is SGHRS and CDR2 is YFSETQ in the germline V gene. J gave up 4 bases and V 3 bases, and 4 bases lay outside the gene matches. The CDR3 runs to 14 residues. The CDR3 protein is CASSSPGLADTQYF. The CDR3 bases are TGCGCCAGCAGCTCCCCGGGACTAGCAGATACGCAGTATTTT. The complete variable domain, with remaining parts taken from reference TRBV5-1 and TRBJ2-3, reads KAGVTQTPRYLIKTRGQQVTLSCSPISGHRSVSWYQQTPGQGLQFLFEYFSETQRNKGNFPGRFSGRQFSNSRSEMNVSTLELGDSALYLCASSSPGLADTQYFGPGTRLTVL.

The chain employs TRBV5-1 and TRBJ2-4; possibly TRBD2 for D (6 bases). Per the germline V gene, CDR1 is SGHRS and CDR2 is YFSETQ. The CDR3 extends over 14 amino acids. Trimming shortened V by 4 bases and J by 8 bases, and 16 bases separated the two germline ends. In DNA form, the CDR3 reads TGCGCCAGCAGCCGCACCGACAGACTAGACATTCAGTACTTC. Translation gives CASSRTDRLDIQYF.

The chain joins TRBV20-1 to TRBJ2-1; 8 positions agree with TRBD1. This CDR3 region has 14 residues. The V and J ends lost 0 bases and 9 bases, in that order; junction bases with no gene match: 7. Germline CDR1 reads DFQATT; CDR2 reads SNEGSKA (reference sequence). CDR3 loop: CSAREGTGNTEQFF. The CDR3 region has the DNA TGCAGTGCTAGAGAAGGGACAGGCAACACTGAGCAGTTCTTC.

V gene TRBV12-3 or TRBV12-4 combines with J gene TRBJ2-1; the D is unclear. The CDR3 is 13 residues long. V was trimmed by 8 bases and J by 0 bases, leaving 8 bases between them. The DNA of the CDR3 is TGTGCCAGCGGCTCGAACTCCTACAATGAGCAGTTCTTC. It specifies CASGSNSYNEQFF.